The 15 T cell receptor beta chains listed next were all sequenced from one sample in a study of T cell changes during pregnancy in multiple sclerosis. Produced via immunoSEQ multiplex PCR; TCRdb's table is partial and in-frame only. The profile shows more than 55,000 clones, 90% of them singletons. Specimen: peripheral blood, collected in the first trimester of pregnancy. These receptors originate from a female donor in good health, enrolled as a control in a pregnancy study.

This chain joins TRBV5-1 and TRBJ1-2; the D gene is possibly TRBD1 (6 bases). Trimming stripped 0 bases from V and 4 bases from J, with 19 bases between. The CDR3 is 17 amino acids. CDR1 is SGHRS and CDR2 is YFSETQ in the germline V gene. The DNA of the CDR3 is TGCGCCAGCAGCTTGGACCAACAGGGCCCGTTTTTCTATGGCTACACCTTC. This encodes CASSLDQQGPFFYGYTF.

This clone was detected only a few times. The rearrangement links TRBV9 to TRBJ1-1; D might be TRBD1 (5 bases). This CDR3 is built from 12 residues. V gave up 0 bases and J gave up 10 bases, with 10 bases separating them. Germline V gene sequence: CDR1 SGDLS, CDR2 YYNGEE. The CDR3 DNA follows: TGTGCCAGCAGCGTAGAGGGGCGAGTAGCTTTCTTT. Its protein is CASSVEGRVAFF.

This clone occurred once. The chain joins TRBV6-5 to TRBJ2-6, with a tentative D call TRBD1 (5 bases). Per germline, CDR1 MNHEY and CDR2 SVGAGI. This CDR3 is 16 amino acids long. The V and J ends lost 3 bases and 2 bases respectively, with 11 bases between them. Here the CDR3 DNA reads TGTGCCAGCAGTTATCAGGCGGACACTGGGGCCAACGTCCTGACTTTC. This gives the protein CASSYQADTGANVLTF.

The chain has TRBV7-9 and TRBJ2-3; 7 bases are a match to TRBD2. The CDR3 totals 17 residues. V was clipped by 4 bases and J by 4 bases; unmatched bases: 14. Germline V CDR1 and CDR2: SEHNR, FQNEAQ (reference sequence). The CDR3 protein is CASSSLSGLVPSDTQYF. Written as DNA, the CDR3 is TGTGCCAGCAGCTCTCTCTCTGGACTAGTTCCCTCAGATACGCAGTATTTT.

The gene calls are TRBV6-1 and TRBJ2-7, with a possible D match to TRBD2 (5 bases). Trimming took off 1 base at V and 5 bases at J, with 12 bases between the two ends. This CDR3 is built from 14 residues. The germline CDR1 and CDR2 sequences are MNHNS and SASEGT. The CDR3 nucleotides read TGTGCCAGCAGTGAAGGATTTCCAGCGGACGAGCAGTACTTC. It specifies CASSEGFPADEQYF.

V gene TRBV11-2 combines with J gene TRBJ1-5, with D maybe TRBD1 (6 bases). Germline CDR1 and CDR2: SGHAT and FQNNGV. The CDR3 is 15 residues long. Trimming cost V 1 base and J 6 bases, with 13 bases left between them. The CDR3 spells CASSLVAGEGQPQHF. The CDR3 DNA sequence: TGTGCCAGCAGCTTAGTGGCAGGGGAGGGTCAGCCCCAGCATTTT. Full variable domain (missing parts from reference TRBV11-2 and TRBJ1-5): EAGVAQSPRYKIIEKRQSVAFWCNPISGHATLYWYQQILGQGPKLLIQFQNNGVVDDSQLPKDRFSAERLKGVDSTLKIQPAKLEDSAVYLCASSLVAGEGQPQHFGDGTRLSIL.

This chain links TRBV5-4 with TRBJ2-1, with D possibly matching TRBD2 (6 bases). CDR1 SGHNT and CDR2 YYREEE come from the germline V gene (reference sequence). V lost 0 bases and J lost 10, with 8 bases in between. The CDR3 contains 12 residues. The CDR3 DNA reads TGTGCCAGCAGCTTGGCGGGGAGGGAGCAGTTCTTC. This sequence encodes CASSLAGREQFF. Combining the CDR3 with reference TRBV5-4 and TRBJ2-1 gives the whole variable domain ETGVTQSPTHLIKTRGQQVTLRCSSQSGHNTVSWYQQALGQGPQFIFQYYREEENGRGNFPPRFSGLQFPNYSSELNVNALELDDSALYLCASSLAGREQFFGPGTRLTVL.

This sequence joins TRBV6-5 and TRBJ2-7, with D possibly TRBD1 on 6 matching bases. CDR1 MNHEY and CDR2 SVGAGI come from the germline V gene. V lost 5 bases and J lost 7, with 9 bases in between. The CDR3 covers 11 residues. The CDR3 sequence: CASSQGSEQYF. For the CDR3, the DNA is TGTGCCAGCAGTCAGGGGTCAGAGCAGTACTTC.

The J gene is TRBJ1-5, the V gene TRBV28, with 7 bases matching TRBD1. Germline CDR1 reads MDHEN; CDR2 reads SYDVKM. V gave up 5 bases and J gave up 6 bases; unmatched junction bases: 7. This CDR3 spans 14 amino acids. CDR3: CASSEQGGGQPQHF. The CDR3 region has the DNA TGTGCCAGCAGTGAGCAGGGGGGCGGTCAGCCCCAGCATTTT.

This clone was detected only a few times. In DNA, the CDR3 is TGTGCCAGCAGTGAAGGACAGGGAGGTATCAATGAGCAGTTCTTC. This gives the protein CASSEGQGGINEQFF. The chain is built from TRBV6-4 and TRBJ2-1; 8 bases fit TRBD1. Germline loops: CDR1 MRHNA, CDR2 SNTAGT. The length of the CDR3 is 15 residues. J was trimmed by 6 bases and V by 3 bases; bases with no gene match: 7.

This clone turned up a few times. Given the absence of the conserved phenylalanine or tryptophan at the CDR3 end, a read error is likely. No DNA is shown, since the ends of the CDR3 on it are uncertain; the CDR3 is the one TCRdb lists. The genes are TRBV5-4 and TRBJ1-1; the D call of TRBD1 is as the table states it, not checked on the DNA. The CDR3 is 9 residues long, ends included. Germline V gene data show CDR1 as SGHNT and CDR2 as YYREEE (reference sequence). The CDR3 sequence: CASSFQGVV.

This clone showed up just once. This chain joins TRBV9 and TRBJ2-3; 9 positions match TRBD2. This CDR3 is 14 amino acids long. V was pared by 7 bases and J by 4 bases, with 7 bases of the junction left unmatched. The germline gives CDR1 SGDLS, CDR2 YYNGEE. Here the CDR3 reads CASRRAGGPDTQYF. CDR3 nucleotides: TGTGCCAGCCGTCGGGCGGGAGGGCCAGATACGCAGTATTTT. The entire variable domain, with the rest obtained from reference TRBV9 and TRBJ2-3, is as follows: DSGVTQTPKHLITATGQRVTLRCSPRSGDLSVYWYQQSLDQGLQFLIQYYNGEERAKGNILERFSAQQFPDLHSELNLSSLELGDSALYFCASRRAGGPDTQYFGPGTRLTVL.

This chain joins TRBV9 and TRBJ1-3; the D is unclear. Trimming cost V 0 bases and J 8 bases, with 12 bases left between them. The germline gives CDR1 SGDLS, CDR2 YYNGEE. The CDR3 sequence is 14 residues long. The CDR3 DNA is TGTGCCAGCAGCGTAGGAGACTACGGAGACACCATATATTTT. Encoded protein: CASSVGDYGDTIYF.

The chain uses TRBV18 and TRBJ1-2, with D unclear. With 0 bases removed from V and 5 bases from J, the gap between germline ends came to 13 bases. The CDR3 is 15 amino acids. The germline gives CDR1 KGHSH, CDR2 LQKENI. The CDR3 DNA reads TGTGCCAGCTCACCACCGGTAGCCACGGGGTATGGCTACACCTTC. This sequence encodes CASSPPVATGYGYTF.

The genes are TRBV15 and TRBJ1-5, with 8 bases identical to TRBD1. With 2 bases clipped from V and 3 bases from J, the junction kept 6 bases outside the gene matches. From germline, CDR1 is LNHNV and CDR2 YYDKDF (reference sequence). The CDR3 extends over 16 amino acids. The CDR3 nucleotides read TGTGCCACCAGCAGATGGACAGGGACCAACAATCAGCCCCAGCATTTT. This translates into CATSRWTGTNNQPQHF.